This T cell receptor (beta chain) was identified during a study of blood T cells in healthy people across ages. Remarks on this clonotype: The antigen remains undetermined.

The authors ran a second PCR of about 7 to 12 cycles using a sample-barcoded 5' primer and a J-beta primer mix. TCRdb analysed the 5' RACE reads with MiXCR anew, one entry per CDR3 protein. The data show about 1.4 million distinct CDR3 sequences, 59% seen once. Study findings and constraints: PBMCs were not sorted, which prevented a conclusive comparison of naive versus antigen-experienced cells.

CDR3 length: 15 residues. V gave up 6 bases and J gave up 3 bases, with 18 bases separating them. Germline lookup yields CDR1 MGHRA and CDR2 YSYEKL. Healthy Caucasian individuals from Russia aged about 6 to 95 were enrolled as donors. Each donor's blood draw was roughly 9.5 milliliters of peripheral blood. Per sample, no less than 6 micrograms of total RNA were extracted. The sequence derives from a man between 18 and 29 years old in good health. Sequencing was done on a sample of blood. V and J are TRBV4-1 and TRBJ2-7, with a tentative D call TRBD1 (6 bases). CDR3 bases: TGCGCCAGCAGGCGAAACAGGGAATTTTTCTACGAGCAGTACTTC. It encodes CASRRNREFFYEQYF.